The 14 T cell receptor beta chains below all came from one sample that was sequenced in a study of identical twins. TCRdb independently ran MiXCR on the 5' RACE reads; one entry per CDR3 protein. The sample includes 1.5 million to 2 million distinct CDR3 sequences, around a third of them seen just once. Sequences were obtained from cord blood. Receptor source: a newborn girl in good health.

This clonotype has more than one count but fewer than ten. V and J are TRBV20-1 and TRBJ2-1; 7 positions agree with TRBD1. The J call is uncertain, as TRBJ2-7 better fits the DNA end. This CDR3 contains 12 residues. Germline-derived CDR1 and CDR2 are DFQATT and SNEGSKA (reference sequence). DNA for the CDR3: TGCAGTGCGGCCAGGGGGTACAATGAGCAGTACTTC. Its translation: CSAARGYNEQYF.

CDR3 in DNA: TGTGCCAGCAGCCGCCCACTAGCCAATGAGCAGTTCTTC. This encodes CASSRPLANEQFF. The V gene is TRBV7-8, the J gene TRBJ2-1; tentative D call: TRBD2 (6 bases). Germline lookup yields CDR1 SGHVS and CDR2 FQNEAQ. The CDR3 totals 13 residues. Trimming stripped 5 bases from V and 6 bases from J, with 11 bases between.

This chain uses TRBV3-1 with TRBJ2-5; TRBD1 or TRBD2 may be the D gene (5 bases each). V dropped 0 bases and J dropped 11 bases, with 13 bases sitting between them. Germline V CDR1 and CDR2: LGHDT, YNNKEL (reference sequence). The CDR3 loop spans 13 amino acids. The CDR3 reads CASSQEGSWGQYF. CDR3 nucleotide sequence: TGTGCCAGCAGCCAAGAGGGTTCGTGGGGGCAGTACTTC.

This clonotype was counted only a few times. The chain links TRBV20-1 to TRBJ2-1; no reliable D call. This CDR3 spans 11 amino acids. CDR1 is DFQATT and CDR2 is SNEGSKA in the germline V gene (reference sequence). Trimming removed 5 bases from V and 9 bases from J, with 11 bases in between. Here the CDR3 reads CSAPFIGEQFF. The CDR3 DNA is TGCAGTGCTCCCTTCATCGGTGAGCAGTTCTTC.

The gene calls are TRBV7-8 and TRBJ1-4; 8 bases line up with TRBD1. This CDR3 has 17 amino acids. V was pared by 4 bases and J by 5 bases, with 12 bases of the junction left unmatched. Germline loops: CDR1 SGHVS, CDR2 FQNEAQ. CDR3 coding DNA: TGTGCCAGCAGCTCAACGACAGGGGTTGGACGGAATGAAAAACTGTTTTTT. Protein sequence: CASSSTTGVGRNEKLFF.

The sample holds many counts of this clonotype. V gene TRBV5-6 combines with J gene TRBJ2-7; 9 bases align to TRBD1. Germline V lookup: CDR1 SGHDT, CDR2 YYEEEE. The junction had 5 bases not matched to a gene; V was cut back by 0 bases and J by 4 bases. This CDR3 comprises 15 residues. In nucleotides, the CDR3 is TGTGCCAGCAGCTTGGTGGGACAGGGCATTTACGAGCAGTACTTC. This codes for CASSLVGQGIYEQYF. The full variable domain, in which reference TRBV5-6 and TRBJ2-7 provide the parts outside the CDR3, is DAGVTQSPTHLIKTRGQQVTLRCSPKSGHDTVSWYQQALGQGPQFIFQYYEEEERQRGNFPDRFSGHQFPNYSSELNVNALLLGDSALYLCASSLVGQGIYEQYFGPGTRLTVT.

As regards this clonotype: Possible read error: a much larger clone is one base away. The chain carries TRBV12-3 or TRBV12-4 and TRBJ1-2, with D maybe TRBD1 (5 bases). The CDR3 loop spans 16 amino acids. V was clipped by 3 bases and J by 2 bases, with 16 bases between them. CDR3 protein: CASSFREGRLNYGYTF. The CDR3 DNA reads TGTGCCAGCAGTTTTCGGGAGGGACGGTTAAACTATGGCTACACCTTC.

The chain is built from TRBV5-1 and TRBJ2-3; D ambiguous. V dropped 3 bases and J dropped 0 bases, with 14 bases sitting between them. The CDR3 contains 16 residues. From germline, CDR1 is SGHRS and CDR2 YFSETQ. CDR3 nucleotides: TGCGCCAGCAGCTATGACTGGCAGTCTAGCACAGATACGCAGTATTTT. Residues: CASSYDWQSSTDTQYF.

There are a few counts of this clonotype. As DNA, the CDR3 is TGCAGTGCTAGAGTGGGCCTTCTCAATCAGCCCCAGCATTTT. Its translation: CSARVGLLNQPQHF. This chain connects TRBV20-1 to TRBJ1-5; D is uncertain. CDR3 size: 14 residues. The germline V and J ends were trimmed by 1 base and 3 bases, with 10 bases remaining between them. Germline V gene sequence: CDR1 DFQATT, CDR2 SNEGSKA (reference sequence).

This clonotype was seen repeatedly, ten times or more. The V call is TRBV2, the J call TRBJ2-7, with TRBD1 as a possible D gene (6 bases). V lost 6 bases and J lost 3, with 18 bases in between. CDR3 length: 15 residues. Germline CDR1 and CDR2: SNHLY and FYNNEI. CDR3 coding DNA: TGTGCCAGCAGAGAACAGGGTGGTCGCTACTACGAGCAGTACTTC. This sequence encodes CASREQGGRYYEQYF.

There are a few counts of this clonotype. The V and J genes are TRBV20-1 and TRBJ2-5, with D unclear. The DNA matches TRBJ2-7 better at its end, which makes the J call doubtful. From germline, CDR1 is DFQATT and CDR2 SNEGSKA (reference sequence). This CDR3 contains 14 residues. The CDR3 region has the DNA TGCAGTGCTAGAGTCACACAGCCCCCCTACGAGCAGTACTTC. The encoded protein is CSARVTQPPYEQYF.

The chain employs TRBV2 and TRBJ1-1; the D is unclear. V was shortened by 6 bases and J by 2 bases, with 10 bases between the two germline ends. Germline CDR1 is SNHLY and CDR2 is FYNNEI. This CDR3 is built from 13 residues. The CDR3 region is CASRITVNTEAFF. As DNA, the CDR3 is TGTGCCAGCAGGATCACAGTTAACACTGAAGCTTTCTTT.

This clonotype was counted a few times. The gene calls are TRBV27 and TRBJ1-5, with D uncertain. The CDR3 length is 15 residues. With 8 bases removed from V and 4 bases from J, the gap between germline ends came to 18 bases. Germline values: CDR1 MNHEY, CDR2 SMNVEV (reference sequence). This CDR3 reads CASRVGTRSNQPQHF. CDR3 sequence (DNA): TGTGCCAGCCGCGTCGGAACAAGGTCTAATCAGCCCCAGCATTTT.

A word on this clonotype: Relative to the germline gene, one junction end is altered; a read error may explain this. The gene calls are TRBV6-5 and TRBJ1-6, with 7 nucleotides matching TRBD1. The CDR3 has 13 residues. Germline V gene sequence: CDR1 MNHEY, CDR2 SVGAGI. The CDR3 is CASSLGQNSPPHF. The CDR3, as DNA: TGTGCCAGCAGCCTGGGACAGAATTCACCCCCCCACTTT.